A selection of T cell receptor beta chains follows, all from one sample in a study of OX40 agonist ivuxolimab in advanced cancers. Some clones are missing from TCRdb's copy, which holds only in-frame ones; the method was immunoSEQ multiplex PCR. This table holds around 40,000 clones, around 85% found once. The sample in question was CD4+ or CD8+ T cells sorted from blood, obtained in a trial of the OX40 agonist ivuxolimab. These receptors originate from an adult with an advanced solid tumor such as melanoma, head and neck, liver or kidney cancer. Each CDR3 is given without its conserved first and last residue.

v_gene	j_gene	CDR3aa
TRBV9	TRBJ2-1	ASSVGGGTEQF
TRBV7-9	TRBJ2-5	ASSLELAQETQY
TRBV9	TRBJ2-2	ASSVPNGRANTGELF
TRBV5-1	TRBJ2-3	ASSLTGTSTDTQY
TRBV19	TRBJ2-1	ASSRGYLEQF
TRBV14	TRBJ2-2	ASSLYGTGRTGELF
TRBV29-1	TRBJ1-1	SAVTENTEAF
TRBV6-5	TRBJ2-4	ASTGAKNIQY
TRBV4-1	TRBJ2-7	ASSQEEEGFPHYEQY
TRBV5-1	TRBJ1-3	ASSLEGLSSGNTIY
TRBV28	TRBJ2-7	ASSSGYEQY
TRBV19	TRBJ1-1	ASSYTLNTEAF
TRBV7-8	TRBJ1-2	ASSLNRQVYGYT
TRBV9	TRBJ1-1	ASSVVSGAEYTEAF
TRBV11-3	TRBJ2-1	ASSSSGLAAYNEQF
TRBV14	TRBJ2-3	ASSQEFGLAGEDTQY
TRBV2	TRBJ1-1	AMLASGRPDRGNTEAF
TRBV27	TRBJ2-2	ASSAGTRTGELF
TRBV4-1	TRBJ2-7	ASSPQGSTYEQY
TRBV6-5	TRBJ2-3	ASSYSSGQLTDTQY
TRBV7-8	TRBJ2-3	ASSLGGAHTDTQY
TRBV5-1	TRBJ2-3	ASSLALAGGSTDTQY
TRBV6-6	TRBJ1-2	ASSYSVGFLGYT
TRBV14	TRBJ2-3	ASSQVSVRADTQY
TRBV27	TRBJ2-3	ASSLGLGADTQY
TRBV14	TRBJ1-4	ASSQERTVGSEKLF
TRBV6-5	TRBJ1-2	ASSYEGDGYT
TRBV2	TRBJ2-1	ASSLGVDEQF
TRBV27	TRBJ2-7	ASSSTPGLSYEQY
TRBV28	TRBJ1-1	ASSLTRGNTEAF
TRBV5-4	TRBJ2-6	ASSLLGQGLSSGANVLT
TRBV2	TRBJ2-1	ASRVRPLSSYNEQF
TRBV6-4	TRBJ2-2	ASSINPESSTGELF
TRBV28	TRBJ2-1	ASSPADRSLLYEQF
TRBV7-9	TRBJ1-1	ASSVTQGKIEAF
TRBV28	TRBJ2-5	ASSSSPSRALIGQETQY
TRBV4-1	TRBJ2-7	ASSQSQGGLFEQY
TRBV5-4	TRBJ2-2	ASSQPGQGSGELF
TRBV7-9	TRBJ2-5	ASSLVRTRGVETQY
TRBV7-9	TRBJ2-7	ASSSSGEPYEQY
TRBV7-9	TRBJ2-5	ASSPTRTGQETQY
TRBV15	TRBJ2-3	ATSRDPGTGVTDTQY
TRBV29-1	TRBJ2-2	SVLRENTGELF
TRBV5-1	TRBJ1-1	ASSPASLNTEAF
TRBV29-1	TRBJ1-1	SVPMSTEAF
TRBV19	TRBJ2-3	ASSIAGTGYGHSTDTQY
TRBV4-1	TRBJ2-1	ASSHRTGFYNEQF
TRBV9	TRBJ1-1	ASSPGPVGAEAF
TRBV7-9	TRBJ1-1	ASRGTGGARAETEAF
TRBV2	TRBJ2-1	ANLIAVPPYNEQF
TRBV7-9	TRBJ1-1	ASSLGQGAIHTEAF
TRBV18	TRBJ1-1	ASSTSGGDTEAF